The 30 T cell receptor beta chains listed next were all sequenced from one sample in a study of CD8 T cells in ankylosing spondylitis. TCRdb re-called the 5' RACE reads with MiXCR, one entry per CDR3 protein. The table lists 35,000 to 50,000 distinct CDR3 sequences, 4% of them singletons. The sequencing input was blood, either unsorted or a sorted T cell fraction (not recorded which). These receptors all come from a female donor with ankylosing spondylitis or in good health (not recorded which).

The CDR3 is CASSPRRTDHEQYF. The CDR3 bases are TGTGCCAGCAGCCCTCGACGGACAGACCACGAGCAGTACTTC. The chain carries TRBV9 and TRBJ2-7; D perhaps matches TRBD1 (6 bases). In germline, CDR1 is SGDLS, CDR2 YYNGEE. The CDR3 covers 14 residues. The V and J ends lost 4 bases and 5 bases respectively, with 16 bases between them.

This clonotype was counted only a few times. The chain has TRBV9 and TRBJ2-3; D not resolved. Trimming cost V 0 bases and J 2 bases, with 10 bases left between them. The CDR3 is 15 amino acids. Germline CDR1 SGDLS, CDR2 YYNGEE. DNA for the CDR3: TGTGCCAGCAGCGTAGTGGGGTGGCACACAGATACGCAGTATTTT. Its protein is CASSVVGWHTDTQYF.

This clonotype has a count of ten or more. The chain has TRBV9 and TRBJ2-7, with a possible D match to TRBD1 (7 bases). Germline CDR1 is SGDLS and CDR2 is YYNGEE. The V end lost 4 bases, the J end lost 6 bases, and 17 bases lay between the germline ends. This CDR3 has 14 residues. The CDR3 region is CASSPSGGGGEQYF. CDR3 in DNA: TGTGCCAGCAGCCCCTCCGGAGGGGGCGGCGAGCAGTACTTC.

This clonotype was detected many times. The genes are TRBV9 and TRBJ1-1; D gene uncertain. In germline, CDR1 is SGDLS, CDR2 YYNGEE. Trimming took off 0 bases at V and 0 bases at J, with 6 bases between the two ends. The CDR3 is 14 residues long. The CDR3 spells CASSVGRLNTEAFF. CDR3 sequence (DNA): TGTGCCAGCAGCGTAGGCAGGCTGAACACTGAAGCTTTCTTT. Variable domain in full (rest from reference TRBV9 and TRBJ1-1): DSGVTQTPKHLITATGQRVTLRCSPRSGDLSVYWYQQSLDQGLQFLIQYYNGEERAKGNILERFSAQQFPDLHSELNLSSLELGDSALYFCASSVGRLNTEAFFGQGTRLTVV.

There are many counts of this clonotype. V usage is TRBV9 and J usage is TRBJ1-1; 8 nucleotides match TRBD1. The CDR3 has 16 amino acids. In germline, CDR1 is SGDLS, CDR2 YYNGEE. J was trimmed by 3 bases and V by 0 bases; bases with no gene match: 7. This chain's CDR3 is CASSVGSGGRDTEAFF. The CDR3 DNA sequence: TGTGCCAGCAGCGTAGGGTCAGGGGGCCGGGACACTGAAGCTTTCTTT.

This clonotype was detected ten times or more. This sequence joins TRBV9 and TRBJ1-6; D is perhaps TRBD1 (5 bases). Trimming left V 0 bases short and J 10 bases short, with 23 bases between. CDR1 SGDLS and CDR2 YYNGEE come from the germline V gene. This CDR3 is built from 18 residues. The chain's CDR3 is CASSVATGRGPRGSPLHF. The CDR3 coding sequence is TGTGCCAGCAGCGTAGCTACGGGACGGGGTCCAAGAGGATCACCCCTCCACTTT.

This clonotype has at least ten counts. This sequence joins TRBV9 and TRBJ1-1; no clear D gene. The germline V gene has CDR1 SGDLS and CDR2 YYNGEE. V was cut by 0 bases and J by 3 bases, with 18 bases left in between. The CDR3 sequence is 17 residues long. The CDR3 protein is CASSVALQEGLDTEAFF. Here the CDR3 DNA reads TGTGCCAGCAGCGTAGCTCTGCAGGAAGGTCTGGACACTGAAGCTTTCTTT.

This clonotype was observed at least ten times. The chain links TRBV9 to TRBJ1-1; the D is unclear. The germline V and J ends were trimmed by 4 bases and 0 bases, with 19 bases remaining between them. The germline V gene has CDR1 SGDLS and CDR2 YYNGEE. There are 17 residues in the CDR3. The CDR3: CASSRFPSQIMNTEAFF. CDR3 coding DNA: TGTGCCAGCAGCAGATTCCCGAGCCAGATCATGAACACTGAAGCTTTCTTT.

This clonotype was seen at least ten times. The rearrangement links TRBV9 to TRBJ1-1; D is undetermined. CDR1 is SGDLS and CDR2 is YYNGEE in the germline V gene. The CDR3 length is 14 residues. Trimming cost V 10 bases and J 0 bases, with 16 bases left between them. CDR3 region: CASASFGVNTEAFF. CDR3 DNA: TGTGCCTCAGCCTCATTTGGGGTGAACACTGAAGCTTTCTTT.

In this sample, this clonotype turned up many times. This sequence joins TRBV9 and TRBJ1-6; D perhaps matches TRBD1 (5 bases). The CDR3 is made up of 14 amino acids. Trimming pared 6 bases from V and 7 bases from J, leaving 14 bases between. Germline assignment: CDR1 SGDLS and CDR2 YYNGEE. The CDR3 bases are TGTGCCAGCACCCCATGGGACGGGAATTCACCCCTCCACTTT. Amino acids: CASTPWDGNSPLHF. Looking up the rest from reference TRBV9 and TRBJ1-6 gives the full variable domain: DSGVTQTPKHLITATGQRVTLRCSPRSGDLSVYWYQQSLDQGLQFLIQYYNGEERAKGNILERFSAQQFPDLHSELNLSSLELGDSALYFCASTPWDGNSPLHFGNGTRLTVT.

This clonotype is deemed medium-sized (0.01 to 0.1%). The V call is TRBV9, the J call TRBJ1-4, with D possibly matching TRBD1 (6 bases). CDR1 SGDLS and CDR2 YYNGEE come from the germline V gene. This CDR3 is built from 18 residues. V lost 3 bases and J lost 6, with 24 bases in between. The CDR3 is CASSGALRQAPIDEKLFF. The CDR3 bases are TGTGCCAGCAGCGGAGCCTTAAGACAGGCCCCGATAGATGAAAAACTGTTTTTT.

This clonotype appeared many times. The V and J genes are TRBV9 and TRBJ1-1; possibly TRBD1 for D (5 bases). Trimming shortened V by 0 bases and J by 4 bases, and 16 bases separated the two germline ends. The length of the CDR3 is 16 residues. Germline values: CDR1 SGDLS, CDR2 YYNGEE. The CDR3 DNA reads TGTGCCAGCAGCGTAGAGACAGTACTAGCTTCCACTGAAGCTTTCTTT. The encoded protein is CASSVETVLASTEAFF. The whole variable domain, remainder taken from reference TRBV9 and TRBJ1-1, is DSGVTQTPKHLITATGQRVTLRCSPRSGDLSVYWYQQSLDQGLQFLIQYYNGEERAKGNILERFSAQQFPDLHSELNLSSLELGDSALYFCASSVETVLASTEAFFGQGTRLTVV.

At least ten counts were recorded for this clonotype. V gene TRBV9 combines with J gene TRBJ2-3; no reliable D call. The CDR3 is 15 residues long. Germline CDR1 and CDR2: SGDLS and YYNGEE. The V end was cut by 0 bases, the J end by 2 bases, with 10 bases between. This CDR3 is CASSVGLGVTDTQYF. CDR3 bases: TGTGCCAGCAGCGTAGGTCTCGGAGTCACAGATACGCAGTATTTT. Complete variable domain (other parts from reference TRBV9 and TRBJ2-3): DSGVTQTPKHLITATGQRVTLRCSPRSGDLSVYWYQQSLDQGLQFLIQYYNGEERAKGNILERFSAQQFPDLHSELNLSSLELGDSALYFCASSVGLGVTDTQYFGPGTRLTVL.

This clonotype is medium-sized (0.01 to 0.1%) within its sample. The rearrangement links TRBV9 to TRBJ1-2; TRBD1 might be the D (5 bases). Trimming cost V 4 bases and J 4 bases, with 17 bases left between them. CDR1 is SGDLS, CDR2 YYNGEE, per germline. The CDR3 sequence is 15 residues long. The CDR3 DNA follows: TGTGCCAGCAGCCCCCGAGGGGATTTTTCCTATGGCTACACCTTC. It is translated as CASSPRGDFSYGYTF.

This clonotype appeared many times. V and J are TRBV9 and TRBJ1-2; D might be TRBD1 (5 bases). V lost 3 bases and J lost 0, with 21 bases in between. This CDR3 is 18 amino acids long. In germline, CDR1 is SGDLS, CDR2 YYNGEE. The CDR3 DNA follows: TGTGCCAGCAGCGAGCCGCCGGGGGGACCAAAGACTAACTATGGCTACACCTTC. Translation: CASSEPPGGPKTNYGYTF.

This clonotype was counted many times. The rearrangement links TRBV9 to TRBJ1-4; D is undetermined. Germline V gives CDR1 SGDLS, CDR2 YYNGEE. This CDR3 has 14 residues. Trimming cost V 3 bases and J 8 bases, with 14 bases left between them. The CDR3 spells CASSGSMGGEKLFF. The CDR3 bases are TGTGCCAGCAGCGGCTCAATGGGAGGGGAAAAACTGTTTTTT. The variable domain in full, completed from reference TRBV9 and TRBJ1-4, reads DSGVTQTPKHLITATGQRVTLRCSPRSGDLSVYWYQQSLDQGLQFLIQYYNGEERAKGNILERFSAQQFPDLHSELNLSSLELGDSALYFCASSGSMGGEKLFFGSGTQLSVL.

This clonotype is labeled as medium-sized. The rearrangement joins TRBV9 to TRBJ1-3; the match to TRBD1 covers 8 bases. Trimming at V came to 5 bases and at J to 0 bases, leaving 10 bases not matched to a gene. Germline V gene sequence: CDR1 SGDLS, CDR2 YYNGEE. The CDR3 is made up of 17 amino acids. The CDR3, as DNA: TGTGCCAGCAGTGGACCGGGACAGGTTATCTCTGGAAACACCATATATTTT. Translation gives CASSGPGQVISGNTIYF.

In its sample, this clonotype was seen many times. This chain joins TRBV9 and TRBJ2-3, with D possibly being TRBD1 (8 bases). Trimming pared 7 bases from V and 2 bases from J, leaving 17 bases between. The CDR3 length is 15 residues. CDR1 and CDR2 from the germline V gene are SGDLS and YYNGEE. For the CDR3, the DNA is TGTGCCAGCTCAGGGGGCGGGGGATTCACAGATACGCAGTATTTT. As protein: CASSGGGGFTDTQYF.

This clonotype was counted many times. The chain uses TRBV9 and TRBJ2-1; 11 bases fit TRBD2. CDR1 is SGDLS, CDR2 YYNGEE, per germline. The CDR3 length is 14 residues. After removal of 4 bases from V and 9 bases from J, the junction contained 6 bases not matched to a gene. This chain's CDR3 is CASSFMLAGGEQFF. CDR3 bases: TGTGCCAGCAGCTTCATGCTAGCGGGGGGTGAGCAGTTCTTC. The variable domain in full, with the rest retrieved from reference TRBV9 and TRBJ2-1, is DSGVTQTPKHLITATGQRVTLRCSPRSGDLSVYWYQQSLDQGLQFLIQYYNGEERAKGNILERFSAQQFPDLHSELNLSSLELGDSALYFCASSFMLAGGEQFFGPGTRLTVL.

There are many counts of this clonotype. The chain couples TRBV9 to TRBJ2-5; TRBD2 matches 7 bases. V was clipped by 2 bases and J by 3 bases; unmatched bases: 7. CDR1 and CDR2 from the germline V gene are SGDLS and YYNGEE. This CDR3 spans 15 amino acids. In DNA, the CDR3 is TGTGCCAGCAGCGTCGGGCTAGCGGCTAAAGAGACCCAGTACTTC. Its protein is CASSVGLAAKETQYF.

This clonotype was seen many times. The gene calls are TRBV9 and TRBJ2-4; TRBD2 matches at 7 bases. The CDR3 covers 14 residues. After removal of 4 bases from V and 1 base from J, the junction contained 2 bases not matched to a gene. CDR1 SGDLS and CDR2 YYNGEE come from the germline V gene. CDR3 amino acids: CASSLGGAKNIQYF. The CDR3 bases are TGTGCCAGCAGCCTCGGGGGGGCCAAAAACATTCAGTACTTC.

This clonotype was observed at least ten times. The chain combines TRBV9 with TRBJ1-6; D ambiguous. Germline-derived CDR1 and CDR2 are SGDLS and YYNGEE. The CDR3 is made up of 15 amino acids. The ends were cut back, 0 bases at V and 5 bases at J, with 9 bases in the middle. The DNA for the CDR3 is TGTGCCAGCAGCGTAGATGCGCGAGATAATTCACCCCTCCACTTT. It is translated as CASSVDARDNSPLHF.

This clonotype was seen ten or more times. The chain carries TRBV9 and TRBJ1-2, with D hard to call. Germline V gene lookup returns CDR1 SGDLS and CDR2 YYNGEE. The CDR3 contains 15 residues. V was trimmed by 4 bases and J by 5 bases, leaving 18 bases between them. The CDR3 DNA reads TGTGCCAGCAGCTCGAGCCCGGGCCTCGAATATGGCTACACCTTC. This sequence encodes CASSSSPGLEYGYTF.

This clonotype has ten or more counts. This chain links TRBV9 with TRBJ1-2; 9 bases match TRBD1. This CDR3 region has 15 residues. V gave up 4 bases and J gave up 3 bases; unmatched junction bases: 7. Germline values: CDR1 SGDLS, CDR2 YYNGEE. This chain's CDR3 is CASSRDREGDYGYTF. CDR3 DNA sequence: TGTGCCAGCAGCCGGGACAGGGAAGGTGACTATGGCTACACCTTC.

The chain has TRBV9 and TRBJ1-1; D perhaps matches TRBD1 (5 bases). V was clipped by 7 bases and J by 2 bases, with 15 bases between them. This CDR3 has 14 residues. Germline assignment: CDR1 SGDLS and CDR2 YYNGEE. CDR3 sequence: CASGRGGINTEAFF. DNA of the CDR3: TGTGCCAGCGGCCGGGGGGGGATTAACACTGAAGCTTTCTTT.

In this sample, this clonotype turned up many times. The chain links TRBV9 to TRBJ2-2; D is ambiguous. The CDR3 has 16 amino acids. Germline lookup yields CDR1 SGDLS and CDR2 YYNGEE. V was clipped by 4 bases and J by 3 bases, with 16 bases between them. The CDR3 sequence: CASSPIGSTHTGELFF. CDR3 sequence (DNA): TGTGCCAGCAGCCCGATAGGTTCGACCCACACCGGGGAGCTGTTTTTT.

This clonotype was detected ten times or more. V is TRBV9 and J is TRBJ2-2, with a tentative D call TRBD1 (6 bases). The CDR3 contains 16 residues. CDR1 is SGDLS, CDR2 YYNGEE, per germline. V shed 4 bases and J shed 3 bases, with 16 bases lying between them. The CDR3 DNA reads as TGTGCCAGCAGCCCAAAGACAGGTCTCGACACCGGGGAGCTGTTTTTT. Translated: CASSPKTGLDTGELFF.

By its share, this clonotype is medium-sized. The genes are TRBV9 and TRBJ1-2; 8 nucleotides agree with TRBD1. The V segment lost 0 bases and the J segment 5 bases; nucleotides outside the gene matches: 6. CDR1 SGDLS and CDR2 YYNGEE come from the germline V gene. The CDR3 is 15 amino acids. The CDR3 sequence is CASSVDGQGIYGYTF. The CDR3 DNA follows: TGTGCCAGCAGCGTAGATGGACAGGGCATTTATGGCTACACCTTC.

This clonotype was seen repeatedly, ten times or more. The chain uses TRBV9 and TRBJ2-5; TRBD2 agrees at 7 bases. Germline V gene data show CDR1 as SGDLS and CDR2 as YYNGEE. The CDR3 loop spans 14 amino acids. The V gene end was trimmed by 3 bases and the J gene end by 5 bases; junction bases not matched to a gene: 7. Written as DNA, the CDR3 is TGTGCCAGCAGCGACCGACTAGCCAGTGAGACCCAGTACTTC. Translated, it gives CASSDRLASETQYF.

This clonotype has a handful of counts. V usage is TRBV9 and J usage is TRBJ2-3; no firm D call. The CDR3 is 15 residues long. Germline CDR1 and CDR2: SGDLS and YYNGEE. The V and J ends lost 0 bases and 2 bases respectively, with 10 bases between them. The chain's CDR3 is CASSVDSVFTDTQYF. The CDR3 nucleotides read TGTGCCAGCAGCGTAGATTCGGTTTTCACAGATACGCAGTATTTT. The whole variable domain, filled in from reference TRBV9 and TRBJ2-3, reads DSGVTQTPKHLITATGQRVTLRCSPRSGDLSVYWYQQSLDQGLQFLIQYYNGEERAKGNILERFSAQQFPDLHSELNLSSLELGDSALYFCASSVDSVFTDTQYFGPGTRLTVL.